This passage covers 27 T cell receptor beta chains from one sample sequenced in a study of blood T cell repertoires in COVID-19. Clones were sequenced by immunoSEQ multiplex PCR, and TCRdb holds only the in-frame ones, with some missing. The sample carries more than 95,000 clones, around nine tenths recorded once. The material sequenced was peripheral blood. The receptors were sampled from a woman aged 80 or over with acute or convalescent COVID-19.

The rearrangement joins TRBV6-1 to TRBJ2-7; tentative D call: TRBD2 (7 bases). V was clipped by 3 bases and J by 4 bases, with 13 bases between them. The CDR3 length is 14 residues. The germline V gene encodes CDR1 MNHNS and CDR2 SASEGT. DNA for the CDR3: TGTGCCAGCAGTGACGGGGGGCGAGGGTACGAGCAGTACTTC. Amino acids: CASSDGGRGYEQYF.

This clone was recorded once. This chain connects TRBV7-9 to TRBJ1-2, with D possibly being TRBD1 (5 bases). The CDR3 is 14 amino acids. Germline V gene data show CDR1 as SEHNR and CDR2 as FQNEAQ (reference sequence). V lost 7 bases, J lost 4 bases, and 16 bases lay in between. The CDR3 is CASNHGEGTYGYTF. CDR3 DNA sequence: TGTGCCAGCAACCACGGGGAGGGGACCTATGGCTACACCTTC.

This chain links TRBV10-3 with TRBJ2-7; TRBD2 matches 9 bases. V lost 1 base, J lost 0 bases, and 4 bases stayed unmatched. The CDR3 is 16 residues long. Germline lookup yields CDR1 ENHRY and CDR2 SYGVKD. This CDR3 reads CAISELGSGSSYEQYF. CDR3 nucleotide sequence: TGTGCCATCAGTGAGTTAGGTAGCGGGAGCTCCTACGAGCAGTACTTC.

This chain uses TRBV7-3 with TRBJ2-2, with D possibly being TRBD2 (5 bases). In germline, CDR1 is SGHTA, CDR2 FQGTGA. This CDR3 comprises 18 residues. V shed 1 base and J shed 5 bases, with 20 bases lying between them. The CDR3, as DNA: TGTGCCAGCAGCTTAAGTGGTTTTGGACTCCCTAAAACCGGGGAGCTGTTTTTT. It encodes CASSLSGFGLPKTGELFF.

J is TRBJ2-3 and V is TRBV7-6; a possible D gene is TRBD2 (5 bases). CDR1 SGHVS and CDR2 FNYEAQ come from the germline V gene. This CDR3 is 18 amino acids long. V gave up 5 bases and J gave up 0 bases, with 21 bases separating them. CDR3 sequence (DNA): TGTGCCAGCAGCCGCCTAGCTCGGCGGGCTGGAAGCACAGATACGCAGTATTTT. Its translation: CASSRLARRAGSTDTQYF. Using reference TRBV7-6 and TRBJ2-3 for the parts outside the CDR3, the full variable domain is GAGVSQSPRYKVTKRGQDVALRCDPISGHVSLYWYRQALGQGPEFLTYFNYEAQQDKSGLPNDRFSAERPEGSISTLTIQRTEQRDSAMYRCASSRLARRAGSTDTQYFGPGTRLTVL.

The V gene is TRBV4-3, the J gene TRBJ1-4; D might be TRBD1 (6 bases). Germline CDR1 and CDR2: LGHNA and YSLEER. This CDR3 contains 15 residues. V lost 0 bases to trimming and J lost 6 bases, with 11 bases between them. The CDR3 DNA reads TGCGCCAGCAGCCAAGAGCCAGGGGCGCATGAAAAACTGTTTTTT. Its translation: CASSQEPGAHEKLFF.

V usage is TRBV4-2 and J usage is TRBJ2-2; possible D gene TRBD1, 6 bases. V lost 2 bases to trimming and J lost 2 bases, with 9 bases between them. The germline gives CDR1 LGHNA, CDR2 YNFKEQ. The CDR3 length is 15 residues. The CDR3 sequence is CASSQSGANTGELFF. The CDR3 bases are TGTGCCAGCAGCCAATCAGGGGCCAACACCGGGGAGCTGTTTTTT.

The rearrangement links TRBV10-3 to TRBJ2-7; the match to TRBD1 covers 7 bases. The V gene's germline CDR1 is ENHRY and CDR2 SYGVKD. V dropped 10 bases and J dropped 4; count of bases not matched to a gene: 10. This CDR3 is built from 13 residues. This CDR3 is CATQGVYLYEQYF. The DNA of the CDR3 is TGTGCCACCCAGGGGGTGTACCTTTACGAGCAGTACTTC.

The chain carries TRBV18 and TRBJ1-1, with a weak D call TRBD1 (5 bases). The CDR3 runs to 15 residues. Germline assignment: CDR1 KGHSH and CDR2 LQKENI. Trimming removed 1 base from V and 0 bases from J, with 9 bases in between. The DNA of the CDR3 is TGTGCCAGCTCACCACGAAAGGGGCTGAACACTGAAGCTTTCTTT. Translation gives CASSPRKGLNTEAFF.

J is TRBJ2-7 and V is TRBV29-1; 10 bases map to TRBD2. This CDR3 contains 14 residues. Germline values: CDR1 SQVTM, CDR2 ANQGSEA. The V and J ends lost 6 bases and 0 bases, in that order; junction bases with no gene match: 5. CDR3 bases: TGCAGCGTGGGGACTAGCGAGAGCTCCTACGAGCAGTACTTC. Translation gives CSVGTSESSYEQYF.

V usage is TRBV28 and J usage is TRBJ2-4, with D tentatively TRBD1 (6 bases). CDR1 MDHEN and CDR2 SYDVKM come from the germline V gene. Trimming left V 2 bases short and J 8 bases short, with 7 bases between. This CDR3 spans 12 amino acids. CDR3 DNA: TGTGCCAGCAGTTTAACAGGGCACATTCAGTACTTC. Protein sequence: CASSLTGHIQYF.

The rearrangement uses TRBV7-3 and TRBJ2-1; possibly TRBD2 for D (5 bases). Trimming removed 2 bases at V and 9 bases at J, with 14 bases between. CDR3 length: 14 residues. Germline V lookup: CDR1 SGHTA, CDR2 FQGTGA. CDR3 sequence reads: CASSLLNGKGEQFF. The CDR3 region has the DNA TGTGCCAGCAGCTTATTGAACGGGAAAGGTGAGCAGTTCTTC.

The chain employs TRBV9 and TRBJ1-3; 8 nucleotides agree with TRBD1. Germline lookup yields CDR1 SGDLS and CDR2 YYNGEE. The V segment lost 0 bases and the J segment 4 bases; nucleotides outside the gene matches: 6. This CDR3 is built from 16 residues. The CDR3 DNA reads TGTGCCAGCAGCGTAGAGCAGGGGGCGAAAGGAAACACCATATATTTT. Translating gives CASSVEQGAKGNTIYF.

CDR3 in DNA: TGTGCCAGCAGTAACACCGCAACAGGGGGAGAAGGTGGCTACACCTTC. Translating it yields CASSNTATGGEGGYTF. The chain uses TRBV6-2 or TRBV6-3 and TRBJ1-2, with 8 nucleotides matching TRBD1. Germline values: CDR1 MNHEY, CDR2 SVGEGT. This CDR3 has 16 residues. V lost 5 bases and J lost 7; bases outside the gene matches: 15.

Note on this clone: The same CDR3 can be traced to other DNA sequences in this sample. The V and J genes are TRBV7-9 and TRBJ1-5; the match to TRBD1 covers 7 bases. CDR3 size: 14 residues. The junction had 1 base not matched to a gene; V was cut back by 1 base and J by 4 bases. From germline, CDR1 is SEHNR and CDR2 FQNEAQ (reference sequence). CDR3 DNA sequence: TGTGCCAGCAGCTTAGGACAGGGAAATCAGCCCCAGCATTTT. It codes for CASSLGQGNQPQHF.

The chain has TRBV7-8 and TRBJ1-2, with 7 positions matching TRBD1. The CDR3 is made up of 13 amino acids. Germline trimming cut 5 bases from V and 7 bases from J; bases unmatched to any gene: 7. Germline loops: CDR1 SGHVS, CDR2 FQNEAQ. In DNA form, the CDR3 reads TGTGCCAGCAGCACCCAGACAGGGCCTGGCTACACCTTC. It translates to CASSTQTGPGYTF.

The V call is TRBV6-5, the J call TRBJ2-2; a weak D match, TRBD1 (5 bases). CDR1 is MNHEY and CDR2 is SVGAGI in the germline V gene. The V end lost 7 bases, the J end lost 0 bases, and 9 bases lay between the germline ends. This CDR3 spans 14 amino acids. The CDR3, as DNA: TGTGCCAGCAACCAGGACACGAACACCGGGGAGCTGTTTTTT. The encoded protein is CASNQDTNTGELFF.

This clone turned up a few times. CDR3 nucleotides: TGTGCCATCAGTGAGTCGAGGAGGGACCAGCCCCAGCATTTT. Its protein is CAISESRRDQPQHF. This chain joins TRBV10-3 and TRBJ1-5; weak D call: TRBD1 (5 bases). Germline values: CDR1 ENHRY, CDR2 SYGVKD. Trimming removed 0 bases at V and 7 bases at J, with 10 bases between. The CDR3 runs to 14 residues.

V gene TRBV6-1 combines with J gene TRBJ2-3; D is perhaps TRBD1 (6 bases). CDR1 and CDR2 from the germline V gene are MNHNS and SASEGT. The CDR3 covers 17 residues. V lost 0 bases, J lost 6 bases, and 19 bases lay in between. In DNA, the CDR3 is TGTGCCAGCAGTGAAGCCCTACAGGGCTTGGGGAGCGATACGCAGTATTTT. Its translation: CASSEALQGLGSDTQYF.

V gene TRBV29-1 combines with J gene TRBJ2-4; TRBD2 agrees at 7 bases. The germline V gene has CDR1 SQVTM and CDR2 ANQGSEA. V lost 6 bases and J lost 5; bases outside the gene matches: 7. This CDR3 has 13 residues. The CDR3 region has the DNA TGCAGCGTCATACGGGGAGGGGAAAACATTCAGTACTTC. It codes for CSVIRGGENIQYF. The full variable domain, in which reference TRBV29-1 and TRBJ2-4 provide the parts outside the CDR3, is SAVISQKPSRDICQRGTSLTIQCQVDSQVTMMFWYRQQPGQSLTLIATANQGSEATYESGFVIDKFPISRPNLTFSTLTVSNMSPEDSSIYLCSVIRGGENIQYFGAGTRLSVL.

CDR3 sequence reads: CASSLSGSSYNEQFF. In DNA, the CDR3 is TGCGCCAGCAGCTTGTCCGGGAGCTCCTACAATGAGCAGTTCTTC. The rearrangement joins TRBV5-1 to TRBJ2-1; possible D gene TRBD2, 6 bases. Trimming left V 1 base short and J 0 bases short, with 8 bases between. There are 15 residues in the CDR3. The V gene's germline CDR1 is SGHRS and CDR2 YFSETQ.

Only one count was recorded for this clone. The rearrangement links TRBV13 to TRBJ1-1, with 7 bases lining up with TRBD1. The germline V gene encodes CDR1 PRHDT and CDR2 FYEKMQ (reference sequence). This CDR3 comprises 13 residues. The ends lost 6 bases at V and 3 bases at J; junction bases unmatched: 4. The CDR3 region has the DNA TGTGCCAGCAGTCAAGACAGGGACACTGAAGCTTTCTTT. Its translation: CASSQDRDTEAFF.

For the CDR3, the DNA is TGTGCCAGCAGCTTGTCGTCAGGAACCCCCTCCTACGAGCAGTACTTC. It is translated as CASSLSSGTPSYEQYF. This sequence joins TRBV5-4 and TRBJ2-7; D gene ambiguous. With 1 base removed from V and 0 bases from J, the gap between germline ends came to 14 bases. CDR1 and CDR2 (germline): SGHNT, YYREEE (reference sequence). The CDR3 has 16 residues.

The chain employs TRBV5-4 and TRBJ2-1; TRBD2 might be the D (7 bases). V lost 2 bases to trimming and J lost 5 bases, with 14 bases between them. Germline loops: CDR1 SGHNT, CDR2 YYREEE (reference sequence). This CDR3 spans 15 amino acids. The CDR3 sequence: CASSFTGGGDNEQFF. CDR3 DNA: TGTGCCAGCAGCTTTACGGGGGGCGGCGACAATGAGCAGTTCTTC. Looking up the rest from reference TRBV5-4 and TRBJ2-1 gives the full variable domain: ETGVTQSPTHLIKTRGQQVTLRCSSQSGHNTVSWYQQALGQGPQFIFQYYREEENGRGNFPPRFSGLQFPNYSSELNVNALELDDSALYLCASSFTGGGDNEQFFGPGTRLTVL.

This sequence joins TRBV18 and TRBJ2-1, with a tentative D call TRBD2 (6 bases). Trimming left V 9 bases short and J 2 bases short, with 17 bases between. Germline assignment: CDR1 KGHSH and CDR2 LQKENI. This CDR3 has 15 residues. CDR3 protein: CASSSGGVTYNEQFF. The CDR3 DNA reads as TGTGCCAGTTCATCCGGCGGGGTGACCTACAATGAGCAGTTCTTC. The variable domain in full, completed from reference TRBV18 and TRBJ2-1, reads NAGVMQNPRHLVRRRGQEARLRCSPMKGHSHVYWYRQLPEEGLKFMVYLQKENIIDESGMPKERFSAEFPKEGPSILRIQQVVRGDSAAYFCASSSGGVTYNEQFFGPGTRLTVL.

In DNA form, the CDR3 reads TGTGCCAGCAGTTCAGGGGGCGGGTCGGCGACCTACGAGCAGTACTTC. Amino acid sequence: CASSSGGGSATYEQYF. The genes are TRBV28 and TRBJ2-7; 8 bases align to TRBD1. The ends lost 4 bases at V and 2 bases at J; junction bases unmatched: 10. Germline V gives CDR1 MDHEN, CDR2 SYDVKM. This CDR3 has 16 residues.

In its sample, this clone was seen a few times. This rearrangement joins TRBV6-1 to TRBJ2-1, with TRBD2 matching over 8 bases. V dropped 3 bases and J dropped 7; count of bases not matched to a gene: 8. The CDR3 has 15 amino acids. The germline V gene encodes CDR1 MNHNS and CDR2 SASEGT. The CDR3 reads CASSDGRVKVNEQFF. The CDR3 DNA sequence: TGTGCCAGCAGTGACGGGAGGGTAAAGGTTAATGAGCAGTTCTTC.